The rows below give T cell receptor beta chains drawn from one sample of a study of Graves' ophthalmopathy and Graves' hyperthyroidism. TCRdb analysed the multiplex PCR reads with MiXCR anew, one entry per CDR3 protein. The sample records about 590,000 distinct CDR3 sequences, 35% to 45% being singletons. Material for sequencing was peripheral blood or thyroid tissue (not recorded which). Every receptor here comes from an adult man with Graves' hyperthyroidism. Both conserved end residues are part of each CDR3. The order of the fields is D gene, V gene, CDR3 protein. D genes are given only for firm matches.

-,TRBV5-8,CASSPPNTEAFF
TRBD2,TRBV5-6,CASSLSLAGRYERYF
TRBD1,TRBV29-1,CSVEDPADRSSYEQYF
TRBD1,TRBV19,CASSQGTGKDTQYF
TRBD1,TRBV7-9,CASSATGLEAFF
TRBD2,TRBV20-1,CSARELRTSGGLTYEQYF
TRBD1,TRBV7-2,CASSFTGVSLNSPLHF
-,TRBV19,CASRSGYSQETQYF
-,TRBV4-1,CASSQDFSRANTGELFF
TRBD1,TRBV7-9,CASSQGQGVETQYF
-,TRBV4-1,CASSQDWVGTGQPQHF
-,TRBV6-5,CASSYGEVNYEQYF
-,TRBV28,CASRVGGLYEQYF
-,TRBV28,CASSSQRDGYYYGYTF
TRBD2,TRBV29-1,CSVARTSGDSTDTQYF
-,TRBV19,CASFWPLPGGTNTGELFF
-,TRBV19,CASSDSRVRETQYF
TRBD1,TRBV24-1,CATSGGTAIPFGYTF
-,TRBV2,CASMFGGMNTEAFF
TRBD2,TRBV5-6,CASSLQRGYQETQYF
TRBD1,TRBV19,CASSHPILQGASSPLHF
TRBD1,TRBV12-3/TRBV12-4,CASRTGSAEAFF
-,TRBV10-3,CAISESPGTEETQYF
TRBD1,TRBV20-1,CSTHGTEGSGTQYF
TRBD1,TRBV2,CASSSGGGGELFF
-,TRBV2,CASSEALRGQSTDTQYF
TRBD1,TRBV15,CATSPTGIQETQYF
-,TRBV5-1,CASSLREARETQYF
-,TRBV4-2,CASSQGGAETTNEKLFF
-,TRBV7-2,CASSQGLKGPRGKGELFF
-,TRBV24-1,CATSDLSGSTDTQYF
-,TRBV2,CASSEYEQFF
TRBD1,TRBV2,CASRAGTAGELFF
-,TRBV7-9,CASSTSTGTEAFF
TRBD1,TRBV3-1,CASSQVDRGSETQYF
-,TRBV20-1,CSALREAFF
-,TRBV5-1,CASSGGLAGGNTIYF
-,TRBV7-2,CASSRTGPTNEKLFF
-,TRBV20-1,CSARGPNTGETQYF
-,TRBV6-6,CASRTAATNEKLFF
-,TRBV29-1,CSVRGTNYEQYF
TRBD1,TRBV2,CASSETGGMTYEQYF
-,TRBV10-3,CAISEQYF
-,TRBV7-8,CASVTTLSGNTIYF
-,TRBV7-9,CASSFRGGGNEKLFF
-,TRBV7-8,CASSTLGLTYYEQYF
-,TRBV7-8,CASSQRGTAFWPQHF
TRBD1,TRBV12-3/TRBV12-4,CASGPGQGDTQYF
TRBD2,TRBV7-8,CASSLDRASGERETQYF
TRBD1,TRBV19,CASRPTGDSNQPQHF
-,TRBV20-1,CSVLPGGPYEQYF
-,TRBV10-2,CANSRTSYEQYF
-,TRBV7-9,CASSVRKGYEQYF
TRBD1,TRBV7-6,CASSLGQGEWSGNTF
-,TRBV19,CATQGWGAEAFF
TRBD1,TRBV29-1,CSTPGTGNNQPQHF